Listed below are T cell receptor beta chains from one sample, sequenced in a study of cytomegalovirus exposure and HLA in healthy donors. This table comes from immunoSEQ multiplex PCR, and its TCRdb copy is limited to in-frame clones, with some not included. The data contain approximately 150,000 clones, 75% to 85% of them seen just once; the ten biggest clones take up roughly 6.8%. The source material was PBMCs. The origin of the receptors is a man between 45 and 60 years old in good health and CMV-seropositive. CDR3s include the opening cysteine and the closing phenylalanine or tryptophan. Fields, in order: J gene, clone size, CDR3 length, V gene, D gene, CDR3 protein, CDR3 DNA. A D gene is named only where the DNA matches it firmly. Clone size is not always given. Where it is, it says once, few, many or a class for expanded clones.

>TRBJ2-7|-|16|TRBV5-1|TRBD2
CASSLEPGTSSYEQYF
TGCGCCAGCAGCTTGGAACCCGGGACTAGCAGTTACGAGCAGTACTTC
>TRBJ2-5|-|12|TRBV29-1|-
CSVDSAGETQYF
TGCAGCGTTGACTCCGCGGGGGAGACCCAGTACTTC
>TRBJ2-7|-|13|TRBV10-3|-
CAISVGRGYEQYF
TGTGCCATCAGTGTTGGCAGAGGCTACGAGCAGTACTTC
>TRBJ2-1|-|16|TRBV19|-
CASSLDSLGAYNEQFF
TGTGCCAGTAGTCTAGACAGCCTAGGTGCCTACAATGAGCAGTTCTTC
>TRBJ1-1|-|14|TRBV7-8|-
CASSLGQLNTEAFF
TGTGCCAGCAGCTTAGGACAGCTGAACACTGAAGCTTTCTTT
>TRBJ1-1|-|13|TRBV2|-
CASSEIGYTEAFF
TGTGCCAGCAGTGAAATCGGGTACACTGAAGCTTTCTTT
>TRBJ2-2|-|12|TRBV7-2|-
CASSPYTGELFF
TGTGCCAGCAGCCCTTACACCGGGGAGCTGTTTTTT
>TRBJ1-2|-|13|TRBV18|-
CASSRQGNYGYTF
TGTGCCAGCTCACGGCAGGGGAACTATGGCTACACCTTC
>TRBJ1-5|-|15|TRBV5-5|-
CASSLGPGGEQPQHF
TGTGCCAGCAGCTTGGGCCCCGGGGGAGAACAGCCCCAGCATTTT
>TRBJ1-6|once|14|TRBV18|-
CASSLEAPNSPLHF
TGTGCCAGCTCGCTTGAGGCACCGAATTCACCCCTCCACTTT
>TRBJ1-1|-|16|TRBV19|-
CASSPRMGRGNTEAFF
TGTGCCAGTAGTCCCCGAATGGGGAGGGGTAACACTGAAGCTTTCTTT
>TRBJ2-1|-|16|TRBV12-5|TRBD1
CASGLVRTGGYNEQFF
TGTGCTAGTGGTTTGGTAAGGACAGGGGGCTACAATGAGCAGTTCTTC
>TRBJ1-2|-|17|TRBV5-4|TRBD1
CASSFNLRTGNRYGYTF
TGTGCCAGCAGCTTTAATCTCCGGACAGGGAATCGCTATGGCTACACCTTC
>TRBJ1-2|-|14|TRBV5-1|-
CASSLEGVGYGYTF
TGCGCCAGCAGCTTGGAAGGGGTCGGCTATGGCTACACCTTC
>TRBJ1-3|-|20|TRBV28|TRBD1
CASSSIYLTRQGAPGNTIYF
TGTGCCAGCAGTTCAATATACCTCACCCGTCAGGGGGCGCCTGGAAACACCATATATTTT
>TRBJ2-3|-|14|TRBV10-2|TRBD2
CASTGGSASDTQYF
TGCGCCAGCACAGGCGGGAGCGCAAGCGATACGCAGTATTTT
>TRBJ2-5|-|16|TRBV14|TRBD2
CASSQEGREGRGTQYF
TGTGCCAGCAGCCAAGAAGGGCGGGAGGGCCGGGGGACCCAGTACTTC
>TRBJ2-7|-|12|TRBV30|-
CAWSVQGRRQYF
TGTGCCTGGAGTGTACAGGGGAGGAGGCAGTACTTC
>TRBJ2-5|-|13|TRBV19|-
CASDSRDGGTQYF
TGTGCCAGTGATTCCAGGGATGGTGGGACCCAGTACTTC
>TRBJ1-5|-|17|TRBV6-1|-
CASSVTAQGVSNQPQHF
TGTGCCAGCAGTGTAACTGCGCAGGGTGTTAGCAATCAGCCCCAGCATTTT
>TRBJ2-3|-|14|TRBV6-4|-
CASTAQPKRDTQYF
TGTGCCAGCACGGCCCAACCTAAGCGCGATACGCAGTATTTT
>TRBJ2-1|-|15|TRBV27|-
CASSFTGGRFNEQFF
TGTGCCAGCAGTTTCACGGGTGGTAGATTCAATGAGCAGTTCTTC
>TRBJ2-5|-|15|TRBV28|TRBD2
CASSLAGIYQETQYF
TGTGCCAGCTCACTAGCGGGGATTTACCAAGAGACCCAGTACTTC
>TRBJ2-3|few|14|TRBV6-1|TRBD1
CASSPGQGTDTQYF
TGTGCCAGTTCACCGGGACAGGGCACAGATACGCAGTATTTT
>TRBJ1-5|few|14|TRBV2|TRBD1
CASSSRQGLEPQHF
TGTGCCAGCAGTAGCCGACAGGGCCTGGAGCCCCAGCATTTT
>TRBJ1-3|-|15|TRBV7-2|TRBD1
CASSLGQGGGNTIYF
TGTGCCAGCAGCTTAGGGCAGGGGGGCGGAAACACCATATATTTT
>TRBJ2-6|-|18|TRBV7-2|-
CASSLVGLTSSGANVLTF
TGTGCCAGCAGCTTAGTCGGCCTGACTTCCTCTGGGGCCAACGTCCTGACTTTC
>TRBJ2-7|-|13|TRBV30|-
CAWSVQGKYEQYF
TGTGCCTGGAGTGTACAGGGTAAATACGAGCAGTACTTC
>TRBJ2-5|-|14|TRBV30|-
CASQIDRLQETQYF
TGTGCCTCTCAAATCGACAGGCTGCAAGAGACCCAGTACTTC
>TRBJ2-7|-|16|TRBV28|TRBD1
CASSYTRDRGSYEQYF
TGTGCCAGCAGTTACACCCGGGACAGAGGGTCCTACGAGCAGTACTTC
>TRBJ2-7|-|13|TRBV6-6|TRBD2
CASGLAGSYEQYF
TGTGCCAGCGGCTTAGCGGGCTCCTACGAGCAGTACTTC